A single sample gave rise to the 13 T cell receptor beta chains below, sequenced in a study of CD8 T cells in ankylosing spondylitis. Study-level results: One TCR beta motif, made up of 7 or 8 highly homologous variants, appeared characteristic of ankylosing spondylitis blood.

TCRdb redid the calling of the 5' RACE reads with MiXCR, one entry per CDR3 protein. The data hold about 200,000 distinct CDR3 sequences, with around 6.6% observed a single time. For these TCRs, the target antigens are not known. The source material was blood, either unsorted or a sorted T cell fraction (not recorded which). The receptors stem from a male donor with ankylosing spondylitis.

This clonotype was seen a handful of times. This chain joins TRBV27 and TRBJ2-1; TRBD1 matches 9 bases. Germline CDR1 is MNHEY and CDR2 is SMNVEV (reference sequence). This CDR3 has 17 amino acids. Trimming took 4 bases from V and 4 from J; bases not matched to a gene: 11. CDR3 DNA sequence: TGTGCCAGCAGTTCAACCGGGACAGGGCTCTTGTACAATGAGCAGTTCTTC. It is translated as CASSSTGTGLLYNEQFF.

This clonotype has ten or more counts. DNA of the CDR3: TGTGCCAGCAGCGTAGGTGGGAATGAAAAACTGTTTTTT. This sequence encodes CASSVGGNEKLFF. The chain has TRBV9 and TRBJ1-4, with D uncertain. The CDR3 is 13 amino acids. Germline CDR1 and CDR2: SGDLS and YYNGEE. V lost 0 bases, J lost 5 bases, and 5 bases lay in between.

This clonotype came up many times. CDR3 DNA: TGCGCCAGCAGCCAAAAGGGGTACAATGAGCAGTTCTTC. The encoded protein is CASSQKGYNEQFF. V and J are TRBV4-1 and TRBJ2-1; a weak D match, TRBD1 (5 bases). V dropped 2 bases and J dropped 4 bases, with 6 bases sitting between them. CDR3 size: 13 residues. Germline V gene data show CDR1 as MGHRA and CDR2 as YSYEKL.

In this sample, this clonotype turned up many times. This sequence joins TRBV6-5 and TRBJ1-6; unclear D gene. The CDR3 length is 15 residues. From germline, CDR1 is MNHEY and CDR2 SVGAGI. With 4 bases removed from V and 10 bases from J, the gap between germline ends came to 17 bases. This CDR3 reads CASSSRRAAGSPLHF. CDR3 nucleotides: TGTGCCAGCAGTTCCCGGAGGGCCGCGGGATCACCCCTCCACTTT.

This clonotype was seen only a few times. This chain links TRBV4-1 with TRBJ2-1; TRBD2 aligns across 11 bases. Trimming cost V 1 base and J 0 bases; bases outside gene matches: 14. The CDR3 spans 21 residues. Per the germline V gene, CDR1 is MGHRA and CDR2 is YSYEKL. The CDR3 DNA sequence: TGCGCCAGCAGCCAAGCAGGTGTTTGGACTAGCGGGTCAAGCTCCTACAATGAGCAGTTCTTC. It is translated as CASSQAGVWTSGSSSYNEQFF.

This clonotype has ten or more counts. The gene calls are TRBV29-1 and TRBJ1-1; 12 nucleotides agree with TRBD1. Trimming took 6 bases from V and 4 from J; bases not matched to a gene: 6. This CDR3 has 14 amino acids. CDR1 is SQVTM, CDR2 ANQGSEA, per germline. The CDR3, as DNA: TGCAGCGTCCCGGGACAGGGGGCGCTCACTGAAGCTTTCTTT. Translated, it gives CSVPGQGALTEAFF.

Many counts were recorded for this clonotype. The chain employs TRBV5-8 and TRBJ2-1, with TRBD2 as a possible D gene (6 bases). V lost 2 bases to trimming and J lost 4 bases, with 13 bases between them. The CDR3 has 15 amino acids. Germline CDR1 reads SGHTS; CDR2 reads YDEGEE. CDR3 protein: CASSFGSGRYNEQFF. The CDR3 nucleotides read TGTGCCAGCAGCTTTGGGTCGGGGAGGTACAATGAGCAGTTCTTC.

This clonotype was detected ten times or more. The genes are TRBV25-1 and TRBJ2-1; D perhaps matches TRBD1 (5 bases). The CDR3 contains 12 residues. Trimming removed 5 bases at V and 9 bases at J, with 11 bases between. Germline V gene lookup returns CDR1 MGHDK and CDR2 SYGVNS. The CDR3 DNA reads TGTGCCAGCAGTAGACAGCTCGGTGAGCAGTTCTTC. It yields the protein CASSRQLGEQFF.

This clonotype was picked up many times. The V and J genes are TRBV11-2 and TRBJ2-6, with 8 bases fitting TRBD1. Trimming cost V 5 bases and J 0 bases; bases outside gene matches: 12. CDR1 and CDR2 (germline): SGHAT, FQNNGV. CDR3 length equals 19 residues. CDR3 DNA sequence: TGTGCCAGCAGCCCTACCGGGACAGGCGTTACCTCTGGGGCCAACGTCCTGACTTTC. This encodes CASSPTGTGVTSGANVLTF.

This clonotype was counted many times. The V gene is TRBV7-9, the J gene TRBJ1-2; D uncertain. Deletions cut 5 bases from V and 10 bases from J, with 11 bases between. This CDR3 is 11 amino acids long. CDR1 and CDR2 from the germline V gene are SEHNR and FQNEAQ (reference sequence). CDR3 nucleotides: TGTGCCAGCAGCCCCCGTGCCAACTACACCTTC. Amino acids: CASSPRANYTF.

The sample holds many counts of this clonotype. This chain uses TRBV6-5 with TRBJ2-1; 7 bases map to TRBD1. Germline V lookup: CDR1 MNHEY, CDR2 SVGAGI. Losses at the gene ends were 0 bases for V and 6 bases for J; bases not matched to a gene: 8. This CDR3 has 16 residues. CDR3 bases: TGTGCCAGCAGTTACTCTACAGGGGCTCTCTTCAATGAGCAGTTCTTC. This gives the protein CASSYSTGALFNEQFF.

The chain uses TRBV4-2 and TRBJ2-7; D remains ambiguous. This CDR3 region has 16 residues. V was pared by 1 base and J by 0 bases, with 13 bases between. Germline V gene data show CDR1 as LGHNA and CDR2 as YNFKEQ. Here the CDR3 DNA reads TGTGCCAGCAGCCAAGGGCCCGCGTATAGCTCCTACGAGCAGTACTTC. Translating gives CASSQGPAYSSYEQYF.

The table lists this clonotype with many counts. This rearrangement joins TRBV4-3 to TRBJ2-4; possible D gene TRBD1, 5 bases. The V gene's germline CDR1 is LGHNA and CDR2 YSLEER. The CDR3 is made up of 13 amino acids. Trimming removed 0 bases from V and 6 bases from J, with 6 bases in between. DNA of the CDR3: TGCGCCAGCAGCCAAGATCAGGGAAACATTCAGTACTTC. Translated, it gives CASSQDQGNIQYF.